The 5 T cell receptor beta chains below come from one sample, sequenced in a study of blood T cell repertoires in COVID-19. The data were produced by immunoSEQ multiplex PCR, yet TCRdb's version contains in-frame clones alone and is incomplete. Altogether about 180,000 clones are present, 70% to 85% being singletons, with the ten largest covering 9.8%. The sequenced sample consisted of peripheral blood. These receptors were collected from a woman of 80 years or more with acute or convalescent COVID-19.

CDR3: CASSLTVSEQFF. CDR3 DNA: TGTGCCAGCAGTTTGACAGTAAGTGAGCAGTTCTTC. This chain joins TRBV6-6 and TRBJ2-1; TRBD1 might be the D (5 bases). Trimming pared 4 bases from V and 9 bases from J, leaving 10 bases between. This CDR3 has 12 residues. Germline CDR1 is MNHNY and CDR2 is SVGAGI (reference sequence).

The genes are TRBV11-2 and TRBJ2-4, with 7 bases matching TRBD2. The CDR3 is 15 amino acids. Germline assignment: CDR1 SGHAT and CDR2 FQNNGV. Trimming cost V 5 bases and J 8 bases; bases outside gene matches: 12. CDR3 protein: CASSAREAGSDIQYF. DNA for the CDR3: TGTGCCAGCAGCGCACGGGAGGCAGGGTCAGACATTCAGTACTTC. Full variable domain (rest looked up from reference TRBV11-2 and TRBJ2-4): EAGVAQSPRYKIIEKRQSVAFWCNPISGHATLYWYQQILGQGPKLLIQFQNNGVVDDSQLPKDRFSAERLKGVDSTLKIQPAKLEDSAVYLCASSAREAGSDIQYFGAGTRLSVL.

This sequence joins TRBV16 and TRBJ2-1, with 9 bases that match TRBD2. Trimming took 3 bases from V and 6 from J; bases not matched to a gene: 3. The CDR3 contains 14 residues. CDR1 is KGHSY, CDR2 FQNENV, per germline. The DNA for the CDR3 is TGTGCCAGCAGCCAGAGCGGGGGGCTCAATGAGCAGTTCTTC. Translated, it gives CASSQSGGLNEQFF.

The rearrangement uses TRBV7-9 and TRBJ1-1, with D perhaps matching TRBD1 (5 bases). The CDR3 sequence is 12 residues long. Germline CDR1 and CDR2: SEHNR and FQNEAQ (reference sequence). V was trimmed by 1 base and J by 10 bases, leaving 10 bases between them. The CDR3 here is CASSLEIQGAFF. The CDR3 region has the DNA TGTGCCAGCAGCTTAGAGATCCAGGGAGCTTTCTTT.

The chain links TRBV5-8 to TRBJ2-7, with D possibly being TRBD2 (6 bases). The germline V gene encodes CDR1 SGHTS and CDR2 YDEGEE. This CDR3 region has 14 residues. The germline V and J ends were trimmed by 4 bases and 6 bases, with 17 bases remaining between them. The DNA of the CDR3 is TGTGCCAGCAGCCCTTCGATCGGGGGTGGCGAGCAGTACTTC. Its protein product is CASSPSIGGGEQYF.